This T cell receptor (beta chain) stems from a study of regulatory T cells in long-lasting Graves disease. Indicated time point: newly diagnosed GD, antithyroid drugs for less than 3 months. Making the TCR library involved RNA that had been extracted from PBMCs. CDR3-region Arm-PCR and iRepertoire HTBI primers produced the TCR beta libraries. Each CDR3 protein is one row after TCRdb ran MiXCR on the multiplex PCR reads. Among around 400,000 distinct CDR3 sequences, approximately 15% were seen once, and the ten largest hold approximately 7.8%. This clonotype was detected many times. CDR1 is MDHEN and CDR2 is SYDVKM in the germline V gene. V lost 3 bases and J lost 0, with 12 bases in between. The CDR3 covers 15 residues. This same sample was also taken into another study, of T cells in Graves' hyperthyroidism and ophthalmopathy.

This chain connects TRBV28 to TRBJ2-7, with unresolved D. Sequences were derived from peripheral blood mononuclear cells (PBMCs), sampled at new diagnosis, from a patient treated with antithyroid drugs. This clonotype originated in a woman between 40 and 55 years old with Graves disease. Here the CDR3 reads CASSLATTLSYEQYF. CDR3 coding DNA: TGTGCCAGCAGTTTGGCTACCACCCTCTCCTACGAGCAGTACTTC.